The 3 T cell receptor beta chains below were found in one sample sequenced in a study of beta chain features in type 1 diabetes. Expressed TCRB transcripts were sequenced because the isolated RNA had all been reverse transcribed beforehand. Sequencing was performed with immunoSEQ multiplex PCR; in TCRdb, only in-frame clones are kept and a portion is missing. The sample consists of under 250,000 clones, around an eighth of them appearing once. The sequenced material came from naive CD4+ T cells from blood. The receptors come from a woman in her thirties or forties in good health.

This clone was observed a handful of times. The rearrangement links TRBV27 to TRBJ2-5, with 7 bases matching TRBD2. The CDR3 contains 15 residues. The germline gives CDR1 MNHEY, CDR2 SMNVEV (reference sequence). Trimming took 5 bases from V and 2 from J; bases not matched to a gene: 8. CDR3 nucleotide sequence: TGTGCCAGCAGTAGGGGAGGGTCGCCTCAAGAGACCCAGTACTTC. Its translation is CASSRGGSPQETQYF.

This chain connects TRBV27 to TRBJ2-7; TRBD1 agrees at 7 bases. The junction had 5 bases not matched to a gene; V was cut back by 6 bases and J by 0 bases. The germline V gene encodes CDR1 MNHEY and CDR2 SMNVEV (reference sequence). The CDR3 is 14 residues long. The CDR3 spells CASSLTGSSYEQYF. CDR3 coding DNA: TGTGCCAGCAGCCTGACAGGGTCCTCCTACGAGCAGTACTTC.

The chain combines TRBV6-5 with TRBJ2-7; D is ambiguous. This CDR3 is 14 amino acids long. From germline, CDR1 is MNHEY and CDR2 SVGAGI. The V end was cut by 2 bases, the J end by 2 bases, with 10 bases between. Here the CDR3 DNA reads TGTGCCAGCAGTTACAATCGCCGAGCCTACGAGCAGTACTTC. Translating it yields CASSYNRRAYEQYF.